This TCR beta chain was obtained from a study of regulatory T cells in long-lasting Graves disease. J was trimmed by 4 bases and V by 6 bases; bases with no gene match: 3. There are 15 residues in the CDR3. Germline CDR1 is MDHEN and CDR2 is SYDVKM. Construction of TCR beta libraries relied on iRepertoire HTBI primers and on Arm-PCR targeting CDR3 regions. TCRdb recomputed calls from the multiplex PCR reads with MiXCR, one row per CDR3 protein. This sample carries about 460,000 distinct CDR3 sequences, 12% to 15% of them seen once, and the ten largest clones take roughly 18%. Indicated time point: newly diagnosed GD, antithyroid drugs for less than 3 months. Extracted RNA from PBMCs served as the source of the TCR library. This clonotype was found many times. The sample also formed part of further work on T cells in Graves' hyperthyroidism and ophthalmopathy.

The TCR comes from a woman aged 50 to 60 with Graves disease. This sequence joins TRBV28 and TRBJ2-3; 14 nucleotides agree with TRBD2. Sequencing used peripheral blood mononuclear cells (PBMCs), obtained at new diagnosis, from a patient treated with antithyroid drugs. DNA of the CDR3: TGTGCCAGCAGGACTAGCGGGAGGGCCTCAGATACGCAGTATTTT. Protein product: CASRTSGRASDTQYF.